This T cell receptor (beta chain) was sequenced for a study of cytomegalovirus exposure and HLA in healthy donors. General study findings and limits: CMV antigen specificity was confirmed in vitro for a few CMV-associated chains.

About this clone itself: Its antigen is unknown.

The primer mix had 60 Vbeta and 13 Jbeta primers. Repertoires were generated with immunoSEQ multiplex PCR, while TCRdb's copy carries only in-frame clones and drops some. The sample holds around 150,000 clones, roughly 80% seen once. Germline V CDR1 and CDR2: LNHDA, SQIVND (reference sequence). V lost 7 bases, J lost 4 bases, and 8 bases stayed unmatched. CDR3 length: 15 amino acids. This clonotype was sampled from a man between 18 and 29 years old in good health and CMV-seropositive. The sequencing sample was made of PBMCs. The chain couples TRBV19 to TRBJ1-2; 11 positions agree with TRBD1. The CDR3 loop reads CASTLGQGAVYGYTF. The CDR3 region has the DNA TGTGCCAGTACCCTAGGACAGGGGGCGGTCTATGGCTACACCTTC.